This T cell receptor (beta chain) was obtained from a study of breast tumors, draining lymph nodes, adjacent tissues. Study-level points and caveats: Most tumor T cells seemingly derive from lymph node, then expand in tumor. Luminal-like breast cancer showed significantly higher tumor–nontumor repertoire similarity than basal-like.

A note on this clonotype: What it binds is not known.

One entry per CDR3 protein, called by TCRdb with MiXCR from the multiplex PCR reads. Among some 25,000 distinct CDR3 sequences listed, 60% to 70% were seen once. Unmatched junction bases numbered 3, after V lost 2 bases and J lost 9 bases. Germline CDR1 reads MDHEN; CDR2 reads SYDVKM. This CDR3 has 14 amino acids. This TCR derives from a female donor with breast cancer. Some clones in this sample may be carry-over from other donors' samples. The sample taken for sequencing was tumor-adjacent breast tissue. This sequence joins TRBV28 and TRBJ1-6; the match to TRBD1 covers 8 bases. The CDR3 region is CASSLGQGFSPLHF. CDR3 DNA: TGTGCCAGCAGTTTAGGACAGGGTTTTTCACCCCTCCACTTT.